This TCR beta chain is drawn from a study of metastatic and nonmetastatic thyroid tumors. Study information: Thyroid patients, malignant and benign, had repertoires compared across blood and tumor or nodule tissue. Study-wide results and limits: Benign nodules reportedly had significantly lower TCR beta diversity than malignant thyroid tumors in blood and tumor.

Authors' data handling: Across clinicopathological groups, CDR3 differences served as the basis for building a distant-metastasis classifier for papillary thyroid cancer. TCRdb recomputed clones from the PCR reads via MiXCR. TCRdb, not the original authors, processed these V and J calls. Of fewer than 15,000 clones listed, approximately 33% are singletons. No patient had received any treatment before thyroid surgery. A note on this clone: The antigen is unknown.

Trimming took off 6 bases at V and 5 bases at J, with 14 bases between the two ends. The CDR3 is 15 residues long. Germline V gene sequence: CDR1 LNHDA, CDR2 SQIVND (reference sequence). The sequence came from a male donor with papillary thyroid cancer or a benign thyroid nodule (not recorded which). Some clones in this sample may be carry-over from other donors' samples. The material sequenced was tumor tissue. The chain joins TRBV19 to TRBJ1-6, with D maybe TRBD1 (6 bases). CDR3 sequence: CASRLTGHNNSPLHF. Here the CDR3 DNA reads TGTGCCAGTAGACTCACGGGACACAATAATTCACCCCTCCACTTT.